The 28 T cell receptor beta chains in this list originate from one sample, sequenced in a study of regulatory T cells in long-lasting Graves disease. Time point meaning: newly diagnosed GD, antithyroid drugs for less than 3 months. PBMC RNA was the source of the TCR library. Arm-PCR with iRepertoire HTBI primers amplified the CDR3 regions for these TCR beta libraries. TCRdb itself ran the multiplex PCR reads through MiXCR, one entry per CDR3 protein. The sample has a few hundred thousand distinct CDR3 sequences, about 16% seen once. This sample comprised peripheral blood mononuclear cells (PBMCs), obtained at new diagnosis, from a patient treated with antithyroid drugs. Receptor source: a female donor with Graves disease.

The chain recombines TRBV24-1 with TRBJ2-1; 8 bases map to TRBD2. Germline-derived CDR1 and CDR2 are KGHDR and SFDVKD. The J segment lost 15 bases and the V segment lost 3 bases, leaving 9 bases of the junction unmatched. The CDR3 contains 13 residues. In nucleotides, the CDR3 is TGTGCCACCAGTGATCCCACCGGGACTAGGTGGTTCTTC. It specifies CATSDPTGTRWFF.

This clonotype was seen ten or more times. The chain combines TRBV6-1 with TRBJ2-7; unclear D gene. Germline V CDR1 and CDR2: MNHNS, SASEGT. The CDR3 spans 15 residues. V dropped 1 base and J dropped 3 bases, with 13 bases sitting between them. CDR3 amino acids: CASSEGDNSLYEQYF. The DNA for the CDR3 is TGTGCCAGCAGTGAAGGAGACAACTCCCTCTACGAGCAGTACTTC.

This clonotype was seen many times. Here the CDR3 DNA reads TGTGCCAGTAGTATCGCTCTTAACTATGGCTACACCTTC. Amino acids: CASSIALNYGYTF. The V gene is TRBV19, the J gene TRBJ1-2; D is unclear. The germline V gene encodes CDR1 LNHDA and CDR2 SQIVND (reference sequence). The CDR3 is 13 amino acids. Between the trimmed V and J ends, which lost 3 bases and 1 base, there was a span of 6 bases.

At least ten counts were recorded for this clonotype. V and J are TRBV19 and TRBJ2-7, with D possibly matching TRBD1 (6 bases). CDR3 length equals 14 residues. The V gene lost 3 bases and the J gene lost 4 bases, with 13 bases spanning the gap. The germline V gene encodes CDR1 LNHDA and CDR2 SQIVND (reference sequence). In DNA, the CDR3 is TGTGCCAGTAGTATCGAAGACAGGTCGTACGAGCAGTACTTC. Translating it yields CASSIEDRSYEQYF.

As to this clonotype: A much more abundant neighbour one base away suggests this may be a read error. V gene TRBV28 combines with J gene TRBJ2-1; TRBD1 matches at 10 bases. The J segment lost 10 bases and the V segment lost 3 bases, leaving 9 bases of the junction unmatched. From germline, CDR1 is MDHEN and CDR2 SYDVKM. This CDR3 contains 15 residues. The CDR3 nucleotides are TGTGCCAGCAGTTTGTTGGACAGGGGGTTCAACGAGCAGTTCTTC. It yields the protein CASSLLDRGFNEQFF.

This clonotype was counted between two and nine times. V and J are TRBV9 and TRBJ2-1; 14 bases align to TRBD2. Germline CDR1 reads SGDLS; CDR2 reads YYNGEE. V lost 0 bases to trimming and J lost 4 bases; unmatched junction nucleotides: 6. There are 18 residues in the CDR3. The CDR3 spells CASSVEGTSGRTYNEQFF. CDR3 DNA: TGTGCCAGCAGCGTAGAGGGGACTAGCGGGAGAACTTACAATGAGCAGTTCTTC.

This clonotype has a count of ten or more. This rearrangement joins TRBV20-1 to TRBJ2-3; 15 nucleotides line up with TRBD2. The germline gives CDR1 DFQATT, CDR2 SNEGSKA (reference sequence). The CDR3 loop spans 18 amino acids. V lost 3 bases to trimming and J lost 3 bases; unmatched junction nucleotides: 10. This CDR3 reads CSARGGTSGRKSTDTQYF. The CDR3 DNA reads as TGCAGTGCTAGGGGGGGGACTAGCGGGAGGAAAAGTACAGATACGCAGTATTTT.

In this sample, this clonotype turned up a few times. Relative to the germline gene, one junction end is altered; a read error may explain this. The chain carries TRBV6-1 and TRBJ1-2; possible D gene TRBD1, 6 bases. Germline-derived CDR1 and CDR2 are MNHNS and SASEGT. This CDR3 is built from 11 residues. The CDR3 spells CTSRGFGGYTF. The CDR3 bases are TGTACCAGCAGGGGATTCGGGGGCTACACCTTC.

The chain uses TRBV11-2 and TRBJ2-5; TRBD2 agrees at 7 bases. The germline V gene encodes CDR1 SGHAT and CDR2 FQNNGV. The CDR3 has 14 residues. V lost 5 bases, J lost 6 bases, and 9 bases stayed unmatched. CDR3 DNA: TGTGCCAGCAGCCCGTCCCAGGGACTAAAGACCCAGTACTTC. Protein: CASSPSQGLKTQYF.

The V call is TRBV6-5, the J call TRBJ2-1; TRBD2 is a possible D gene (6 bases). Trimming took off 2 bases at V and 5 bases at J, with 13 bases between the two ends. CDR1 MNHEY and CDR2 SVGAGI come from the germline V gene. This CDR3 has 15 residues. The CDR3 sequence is CASSYLSRGNNEQFF. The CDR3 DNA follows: TGTGCCAGCAGTTACCTCTCCCGGGGGAACAATGAGCAGTTCTTC.

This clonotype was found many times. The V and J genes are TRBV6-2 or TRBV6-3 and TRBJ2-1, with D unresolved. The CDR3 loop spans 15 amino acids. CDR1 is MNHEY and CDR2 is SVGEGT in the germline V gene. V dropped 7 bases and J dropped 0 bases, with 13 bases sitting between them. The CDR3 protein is CASTSGGSSYNEQFF. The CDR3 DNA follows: TGTGCCAGCACCTCGGGCGGAAGCTCCTACAATGAGCAGTTCTTC.

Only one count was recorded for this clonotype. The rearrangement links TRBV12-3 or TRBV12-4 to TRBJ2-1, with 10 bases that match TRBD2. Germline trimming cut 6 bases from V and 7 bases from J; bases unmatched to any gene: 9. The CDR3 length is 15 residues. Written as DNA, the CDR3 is TGTGCCAGCAGCCAACTAGCGGGAAGGGGGAATGAGCAGTTCTTC. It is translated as CASSQLAGRGNEQFF.

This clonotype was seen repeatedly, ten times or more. CDR3 nucleotides: TGTGCCAGCAGCACTAACACCCCAGAAAACACCTTC. It translates to CASSTNTPENTF. J is TRBJ1-2 and V is TRBV7-9, with D hard to call. CDR3 length equals 12 residues. Per germline, CDR1 SEHNR and CDR2 FQNEAQ (reference sequence). V dropped 5 bases and J dropped 12 bases, with 16 bases sitting between them.

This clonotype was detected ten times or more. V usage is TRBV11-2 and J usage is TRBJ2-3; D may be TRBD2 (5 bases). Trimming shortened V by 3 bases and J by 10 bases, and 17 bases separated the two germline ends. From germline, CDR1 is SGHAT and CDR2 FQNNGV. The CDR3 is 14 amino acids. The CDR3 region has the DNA TGTGCCAGCAGCTTGCCGGGCCCCTGGGGAGCGCAGTATTTT. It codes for CASSLPGPWGAQYF.

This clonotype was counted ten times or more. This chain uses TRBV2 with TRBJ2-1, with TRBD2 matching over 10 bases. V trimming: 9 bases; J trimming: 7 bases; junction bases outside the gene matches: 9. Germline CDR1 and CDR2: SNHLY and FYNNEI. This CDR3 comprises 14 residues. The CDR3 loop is CARQGPTSGNEQFF. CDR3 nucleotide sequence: TGTGCCAGGCAAGGGCCGACTAGCGGGAATGAGCAGTTCTTC.

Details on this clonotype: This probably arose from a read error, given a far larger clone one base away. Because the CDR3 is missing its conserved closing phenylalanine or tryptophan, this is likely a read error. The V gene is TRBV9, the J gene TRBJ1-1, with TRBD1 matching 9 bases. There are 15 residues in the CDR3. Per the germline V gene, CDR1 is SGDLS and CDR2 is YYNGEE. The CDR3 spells CASSSGTGFNTEAFV. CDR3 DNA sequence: TGCGCCAGCAGCTCTGGGACAGGGTTCAACACTGAAGCTTTCGTT.

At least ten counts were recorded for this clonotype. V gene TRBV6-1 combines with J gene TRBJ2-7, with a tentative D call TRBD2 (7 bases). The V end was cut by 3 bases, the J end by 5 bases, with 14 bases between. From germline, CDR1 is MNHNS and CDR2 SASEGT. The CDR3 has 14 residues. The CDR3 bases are TGTGCCAGCAGTGAGGGGGGGGGGCAGGACGAGCAGTACTTC. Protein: CASSEGGGQDEQYF.

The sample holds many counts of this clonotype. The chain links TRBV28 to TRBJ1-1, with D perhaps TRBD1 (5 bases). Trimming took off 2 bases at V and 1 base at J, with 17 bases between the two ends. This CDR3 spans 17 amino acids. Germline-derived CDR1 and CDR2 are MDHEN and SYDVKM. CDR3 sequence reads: CASSLGGWGDQNTEAFF. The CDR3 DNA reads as TGTGCCAGCAGTTTAGGGGGATGGGGGGACCAGAACACTGAAGCTTTCTTT.

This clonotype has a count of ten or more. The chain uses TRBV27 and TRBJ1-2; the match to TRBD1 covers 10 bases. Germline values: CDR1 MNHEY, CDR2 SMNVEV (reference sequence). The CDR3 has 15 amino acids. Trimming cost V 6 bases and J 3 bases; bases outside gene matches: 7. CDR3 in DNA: TGTGCCAGCAGCCAACGGGGGACAGGGGACTATGGCTACACCTTC. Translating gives CASSQRGTGDYGYTF.

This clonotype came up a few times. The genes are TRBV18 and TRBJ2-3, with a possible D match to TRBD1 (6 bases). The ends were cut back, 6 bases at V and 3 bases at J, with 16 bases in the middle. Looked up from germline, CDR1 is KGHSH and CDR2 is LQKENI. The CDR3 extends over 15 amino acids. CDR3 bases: TGTGCCAGCTCGCCGACGCCAGGGGCTACAGATACGCAGTATTTT. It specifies CASSPTPGATDTQYF.

The CDR3 DNA reads as TGTGCCAGCAGCACCCCAGGACAGGAGCACTATGGCTACACCTTC. Its protein is CASSTPGQEHYGYTF. V is TRBV7-9 and J is TRBJ1-2, with 7 bases fitting TRBD1. The junction had 9 bases not matched to a gene; V was cut back by 5 bases and J by 3 bases. CDR3 length: 15 amino acids. Germline V CDR1 and CDR2: SEHNR, FQNEAQ (reference sequence).

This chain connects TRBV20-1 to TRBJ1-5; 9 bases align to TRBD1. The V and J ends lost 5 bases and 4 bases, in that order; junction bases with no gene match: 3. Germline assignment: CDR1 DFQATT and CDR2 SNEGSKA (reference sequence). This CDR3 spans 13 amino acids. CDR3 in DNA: TGCAGTGCTGGACAGGGGATAAATCAGCCCCAGCATTTT. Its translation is CSAGQGINQPQHF.

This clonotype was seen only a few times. The CDR3 here is CSATAGNTGELFF. CDR3 sequence (DNA): TGCAGTGCTACGGCCGGAAACACCGGGGAGCTGTTTTTT. The chain employs TRBV20-1 and TRBJ2-2; no firm D call. This CDR3 contains 13 residues. V lost 4 bases and J lost 2, with 8 bases in between. Germline V CDR1 and CDR2: DFQATT, SNEGSKA (reference sequence).

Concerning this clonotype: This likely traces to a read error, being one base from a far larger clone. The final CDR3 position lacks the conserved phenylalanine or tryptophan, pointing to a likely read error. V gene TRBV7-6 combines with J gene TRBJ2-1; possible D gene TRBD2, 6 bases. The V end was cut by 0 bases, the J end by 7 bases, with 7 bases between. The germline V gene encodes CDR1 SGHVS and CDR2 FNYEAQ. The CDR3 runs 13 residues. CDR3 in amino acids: CASSLAGTNEQFL. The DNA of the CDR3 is TGTGCCAGCAGCTTAGCCGGGACTAATGAGCAGTTCTTA.

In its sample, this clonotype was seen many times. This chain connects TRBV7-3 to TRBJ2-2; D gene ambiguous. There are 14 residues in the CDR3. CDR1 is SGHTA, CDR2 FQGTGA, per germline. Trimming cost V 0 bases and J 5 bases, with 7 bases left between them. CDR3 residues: CASSLTAVTGELFF. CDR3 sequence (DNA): TGTGCCAGCAGCTTAACTGCGGTTACCGGGGAGCTGTTTTTT.

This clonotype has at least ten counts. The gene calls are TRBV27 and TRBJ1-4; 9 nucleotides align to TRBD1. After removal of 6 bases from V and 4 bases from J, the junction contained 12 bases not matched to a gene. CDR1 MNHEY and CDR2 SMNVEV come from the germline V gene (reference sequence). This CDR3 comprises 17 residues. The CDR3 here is CASSEIDPDRGNEKLFF. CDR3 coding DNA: TGTGCCAGCAGCGAAATCGATCCGGACAGGGGTAATGAAAAACTGTTTTTT.

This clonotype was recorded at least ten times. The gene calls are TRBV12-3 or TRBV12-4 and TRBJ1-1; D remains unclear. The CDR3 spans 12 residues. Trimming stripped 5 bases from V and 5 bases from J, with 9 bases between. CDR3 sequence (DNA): TGTGCCAGCAGTCCCCGAGGGACTGAAGCTTTCTTT. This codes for CASSPRGTEAFF.

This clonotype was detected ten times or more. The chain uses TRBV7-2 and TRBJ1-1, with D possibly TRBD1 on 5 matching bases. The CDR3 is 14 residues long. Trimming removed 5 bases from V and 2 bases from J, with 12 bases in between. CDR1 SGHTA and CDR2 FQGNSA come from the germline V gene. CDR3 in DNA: TGTGCCAGCAGCCAACGACAGCTAAACACTGAAGCTTTCTTT. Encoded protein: CASSQRQLNTEAFF.